One sample yielded the 23 T cell receptor beta chains listed below, sequenced in a study of OX40 agonist ivuxolimab in advanced cancers. The data were produced by immunoSEQ multiplex PCR, yet TCRdb's version contains in-frame clones alone and is incomplete. The sample yields roughly 48,000 clones, approximately 86% seen once. Here the sequenced sample was CD4+ or CD8+ T cells sorted from blood, taken in a trial of the OX40 agonist ivuxolimab. Source of these receptors: an adult with an advanced solid tumor such as melanoma, head and neck, liver or kidney cancer.

The rearrangement uses TRBV10-1 and TRBJ1-4; TRBD1 matches 7 bases. CDR1 is WNHNN, CDR2 SYGVQD, per germline (reference sequence). CDR3 length: 20 amino acids. The V gene end was trimmed by 0 bases and the J gene end by 3 bases; junction bases not matched to a gene: 16. The CDR3 coding sequence is TGCGCCAGCAGTGAGTCGAGAGACAGGGACGATGGTAAGTCTAATGAAAAACTGTTTTTT. Translating gives CASSESRDRDDGKSNEKLFF.

The J gene is TRBJ1-5, the V gene TRBV5-4; no definite D call. V lost 4 bases and J 3 bases, leaving 8 bases between the germline ends. CDR1 and CDR2 from the germline V gene are SGHNT and YYREEE (reference sequence). This CDR3 has 13 amino acids. The CDR3 is CASSQDPNQPQHF. In DNA form, the CDR3 reads TGTGCCAGCAGCCAGGACCCCAATCAGCCCCAGCATTTT. Full variable domain (rest looked up from reference TRBV5-4 and TRBJ1-5): ETGVTQSPTHLIKTRGQQVTLRCSSQSGHNTVSWYQQALGQGPQFIFQYYREEENGRGNFPPRFSGLQFPNYSSELNVNALELDDSALYLCASSQDPNQPQHFGDGTRLSIL.

V and J are TRBV7-2 and TRBJ1-2; no reliable D call. V was clipped by 0 bases and J by 2 bases, with 13 bases between them. The CDR3 is 16 amino acids. Germline CDR1 and CDR2: SGHTA and FQGNSA. CDR3 amino acids: CASSLASGSSNYGYTF. The CDR3 coding sequence is TGTGCCAGCAGCTTAGCATCGGGCAGTTCCAACTATGGCTACACCTTC.

This chain uses TRBV7-2 with TRBJ2-1; TRBD2 aligns across 9 bases. V was clipped by 2 bases and J by 9 bases; unmatched bases: 8. The CDR3 has 15 amino acids. Germline CDR1 and CDR2: SGHTA and FQGNSA. The CDR3 coding sequence is TGTGCCAGCAGCTTATTCGCGGGGGGGCAAGGTGAGCAGTTCTTC. The encoded protein is CASSLFAGGQGEQFF.

The CDR3 nucleotides are TGTGCCAGCAGCTTCGGACAGAACACTGAAGCTTTCTTT. It encodes CASSFGQNTEAFF. The rearrangement uses TRBV5-4 and TRBJ1-1, with D possibly TRBD1 on 5 matching bases. This CDR3 comprises 13 residues. Germline CDR1 SGHNT, CDR2 YYREEE (reference sequence). The ends were cut back, 2 bases at V and 1 base at J, with 6 bases in the middle.

This clone turned up a few times. This chain uses TRBV19 with TRBJ2-1; D is perhaps TRBD2 (6 bases). Trimming cost V 3 bases and J 3 bases, with 6 bases left between them. Germline-derived CDR1 and CDR2 are LNHDA and SQIVND (reference sequence). CDR3 length: 13 amino acids. CDR3 bases: TGTGCCAGTAGTATCGGGGGCTACAATGAGCAGTTCTTC. Protein product: CASSIGGYNEQFF.

V is TRBV2 and J is TRBJ2-1; 11 bases align to TRBD2. Germline V gene data show CDR1 as SNHLY and CDR2 as FYNNEI. The CDR3 runs 14 residues. The trim removed 4 bases at V and 6 bases at J, leaving 2 bases unmatched. CDR3 sequence reads: CASSVAGGSNEQFF. Here the CDR3 DNA reads TGTGCCAGCAGTGTAGCGGGGGGGAGCAATGAGCAGTTCTTC.

V usage is TRBV7-2 and J usage is TRBJ2-5; unclear D gene. V was cut by 5 bases and J by 4 bases, with 14 bases left in between. The V gene's germline CDR1 is SGHTA and CDR2 FQGNSA. The CDR3 has 14 amino acids. CDR3: CASSRMLKGETQYF. In DNA, the CDR3 is TGTGCCAGCAGCAGGATGCTTAAGGGAGAGACCCAGTACTTC. Variable domain in full (rest from reference TRBV7-2 and TRBJ2-5): GAGVSQSPSNKVTEKGKDVELRCDPISGHTALYWYRQSLGQGLEFLIYFQGNSAPDKSGLPSDRFSAERTGGSVSTLTIQRTQQEDSAVYLCASSRMLKGETQYFGPGTRLLVL.

In its sample, this clone was seen a few times. The gene calls are TRBV5-1 and TRBJ1-3; possible D gene TRBD1, 5 bases. With 4 bases removed from V and 8 bases from J, the gap between germline ends came to 13 bases. The CDR3 spans 13 residues. Germline values: CDR1 SGHRS, CDR2 YFSETQ. CDR3 region: CASSPEWGHTIYF. The DNA for the CDR3 is TGCGCCAGCAGCCCCGAGTGGGGCCACACCATATATTTT.

This clone showed up just once. This rearrangement joins TRBV25-1 to TRBJ2-3; tentative D call: TRBD2 (7 bases). CDR1 MGHDK and CDR2 SYGVNS come from the germline V gene. The CDR3 is 15 amino acids. The CDR3 sequence: CALVLGGGPGDTQYF. The CDR3 nucleotides read TGTGCTCTCGTACTTGGGGGGGGCCCAGGGGATACGCAGTATTTT. Using reference TRBV25-1 and TRBJ2-3 for the parts outside the CDR3, the full variable domain is EADIYQTPRYLVIGTGKKITLECSQTMGHDKMYWYQQDPGMELHLIHYSYGVNSTEKGDLSSESTVSRIRTEHFPLTLESARPSHTSQYLCALVLGGGPGDTQYFGPGTRLTVL.

This clone has more than one count but fewer than ten. The chain combines TRBV10-1 with TRBJ2-7, with 9 bases aligning to TRBD2. Germline V gene sequence: CDR1 WNHNN, CDR2 SYGVQD (reference sequence). The length of the CDR3 is 13 residues. The V segment lost 2 bases and the J segment 9 bases; nucleotides outside the gene matches: 5. The CDR3 sequence: CASSESGGPWQYF. DNA for the CDR3: TGCGCCAGCAGTGAGAGCGGGGGGCCTTGGCAGTACTTC.

The chain recombines TRBV7-9 with TRBJ2-5, with 7 positions matching TRBD1. Germline CDR1 reads SEHNR; CDR2 reads FQNEAQ (reference sequence). The V segment lost 0 bases and the J segment 1 base; nucleotides outside the gene matches: 8. There are 17 residues in the CDR3. CDR3 nucleotide sequence: TGTGCCAGCAGCTTAGCGTATTCGGCAGGGGGCCAAGAGACCCAGTACTTC. Translating it yields CASSLAYSAGGQETQYF.

V usage is TRBV6-5 and J usage is TRBJ2-7; 8 positions agree with TRBD1. The V gene's germline CDR1 is MNHEY and CDR2 SVGAGI. This CDR3 is built from 14 residues. J lost 5 bases, V lost 2 bases, and 5 bases had no gene match. CDR3 bases: TGTGCCAGCAGTTACGTGTCGGACAGGGACGAGCAGTACTTC. Translation: CASSYVSDRDEQYF.

This clone has more than one count but fewer than ten. The V and J genes are TRBV6-5 and TRBJ2-5, with D tentatively TRBD1 or TRBD2 (5 bases each). The CDR3 consists of 14 residues. The germline V gene has CDR1 MNHEY and CDR2 SVGAGI. V lost 2 bases and J 5 bases, leaving 12 bases between the germline ends. The CDR3 sequence: CASSYRDRRETQYF. The CDR3 DNA follows: TGTGCCAGCAGTTACAGGGACCGGCGGGAGACCCAGTACTTC.

DNA of the CDR3: TGTGCCTGGAGTGTCCAGGGTGTTGCTGGCTACACCTTC. It specifies CAWSVQGVAGYTF. The chain links TRBV30 to TRBJ1-2, with TRBD1 as a possible D gene (5 bases). V lost 0 bases, J lost 7 bases, and 12 bases lay in between. The CDR3 has 13 amino acids. Germline loops: CDR1 GTSNPN, CDR2 SVGIG (reference sequence).

This chain uses TRBV29-1 with TRBJ1-2; 8 nucleotides line up with TRBD1. Germline CDR1 is SQVTM and CDR2 is ANQGSEA. The CDR3 runs to 13 residues. With 4 bases clipped from V and 3 bases from J, the junction kept 4 bases outside the gene matches. CDR3: CSVGQGLDYGYTF. As DNA, the CDR3 is TGCAGCGTTGGACAGGGGTTAGACTATGGCTACACCTTC.

The chain combines TRBV5-4 with TRBJ2-6; the D is unclear. The CDR3 is made up of 16 amino acids. Germline V gene lookup returns CDR1 SGHNT and CDR2 YYREEE (reference sequence). The V end lost 0 bases, the J end lost 2 bases, and 9 bases lay between the germline ends. The chain's CDR3 is CASSLASTAGANVLTF. The CDR3 DNA reads as TGTGCCAGCAGCTTGGCTAGTACAGCTGGGGCCAACGTCCTGACTTTC.

This clone was observed once. The V and J genes are TRBV6-1 and TRBJ1-2; the D gene is possibly TRBD1 (6 bases). Trimming took 4 bases from V and 8 from J, leaving 11 bases between them. Germline V lookup: CDR1 MNHNS, CDR2 SASEGT. This CDR3 contains 12 residues. The DNA of the CDR3 is TGTGCCAGCAGTGCCCCAGGGGAAGGCTACACCTTC. This sequence encodes CASSAPGEGYTF.

The chain carries TRBV7-8 and TRBJ1-1; the D is unclear. Germline-derived CDR1 and CDR2 are SGHVS and FQNEAQ. CDR3 length equals 13 residues. CDR3 nucleotide sequence: TGTGCGAGCGCCAGGAGTCGGGACACTGAAGCTTTCTTT. Translated: CASARSRDTEAFF.

The rearrangement joins TRBV2 to TRBJ2-3, with 10 positions matching TRBD1. There are 15 residues in the CDR3. Trimming took 5 bases from V and 2 from J; bases not matched to a gene: 4. Germline values: CDR1 SNHLY, CDR2 FYNNEI. The CDR3 DNA is TGTGCCAGCAGTTGGACAGGGGGGCCCACAGATACGCAGTATTTT. Its protein product is CASSWTGGPTDTQYF.

This chain joins TRBV6-5 and TRBJ2-3, with D perhaps given as TRBD1 or TRBD2 (5 bases each). Germline V gene sequence: CDR1 MNHEY, CDR2 SVGAGI. The CDR3 extends over 13 amino acids. Trimming shortened V by 8 bases and J by 2 bases, and 11 bases separated the two germline ends. The DNA of the CDR3 is TGTGCCAGCGGGGGTAGTAACACAGATACGCAGTATTTT. Amino acids: CASGGSNTDTQYF.

The chain has TRBV6-1 and TRBJ1-4; possible D gene TRBD1, 5 bases. The V gene's germline CDR1 is MNHNS and CDR2 SASEGT. Trimming shortened V by 2 bases and J by 6 bases, and 10 bases separated the two germline ends. The CDR3 covers 14 residues. The CDR3 spells CASSEPGGDEKLFF. DNA of the CDR3: TGTGCCAGCAGTGAACCCGGGGGAGATGAAAAACTGTTTTTT.

This rearrangement joins TRBV18 to TRBJ2-7; 7 bases align to TRBD1. The V and J ends lost 5 bases and 2 bases, in that order; junction bases with no gene match: 3. This CDR3 has 13 residues. Germline V gene data show CDR1 as KGHSH and CDR2 as LQKENI. CDR3 residues: CASSWDRAYEQYF. Written as DNA, the CDR3 is TGTGCCAGCTCATGGGACAGAGCCTACGAGCAGTACTTC.